This T cell receptor (beta chain) was profiled in a study of cytomegalovirus exposure and HLA in healthy donors. This clone showed up just once. PCR amplification relied on 60 Vbeta primers (plus 13 Jbeta primers). Generated by immunoSEQ multiplex PCR, the TCRdb table keeps only in-frame clones and is missing some. The sample consists of about 140,000 clones, 65% to 85% of them appearing once. The germline V gene has CDR1 SGHTS and CDR2 YDEGEE. The CDR3 runs to 15 residues. Trimming took 3 bases from V and 6 from J, leaving 16 bases between them. Every donor was a healthy person donating bone marrow. The clonotype comes from a man aged 45-65 years in good health and CMV-seronegative. The chain has TRBV5-8 and TRBJ2-1; maybe TRBD2 (5 bases). The sequenced sample consisted of PBMCs. The CDR3 region is CASSSDIGSANEQFF. CDR3 in DNA: TGTGCCAGCAGCTCCGATATAGGGAGCGCCAATGAGCAGTTCTTC.